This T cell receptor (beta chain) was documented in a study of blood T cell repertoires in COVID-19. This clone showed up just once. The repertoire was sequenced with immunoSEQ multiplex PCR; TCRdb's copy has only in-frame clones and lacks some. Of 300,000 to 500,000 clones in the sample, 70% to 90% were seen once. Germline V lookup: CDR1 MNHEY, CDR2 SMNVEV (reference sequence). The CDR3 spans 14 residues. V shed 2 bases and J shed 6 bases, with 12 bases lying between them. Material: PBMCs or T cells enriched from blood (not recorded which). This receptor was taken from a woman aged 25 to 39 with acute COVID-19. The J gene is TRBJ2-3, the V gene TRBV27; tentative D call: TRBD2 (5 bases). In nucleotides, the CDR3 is TGTGCCAGCAGTTTAGGGCCGGGAACTGATACGCAGTATTTT. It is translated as CASSLGPGTDTQYF.